This T cell receptor (beta chain) was identified during a study of T cells expressing NK-cell markers. Study-wide context: Repertoires of TCR beta were obtained from T cells sorted as CD3+CD56+NKG2C+, CD3+CD56+NKG2C- and CD3+CD56-NKG2C+.

TCR beta libraries carry UMIs added by 5'RACE template switching. TCRdb re-called the 5' RACE reads; every CDR3 protein appears as one record, without DNA. This sample's table has over 100,000 distinct CDR3 sequences. The CDR3 totals 14 residues. The study, taken as a whole, reports: Dominant NKG2C+ clonotypes in about six donors made up roughly 1.0-7.5% of CD8+ T cells. Several donors likewise had their CD3+CD56-NKG2C+ fraction led by these clonotypes.

Comment on this clonotype: Its antigen is unknown.

Sequencing used blood T cells: a sorted CD56 or NKG2C T cell subset, CD4+ or CD8+ T cells, or bulk PBMC T cells (not recorded which). This rearrangement joins TRBV12-3 or TRBV12-4 to TRBJ1-1. This TCR derives from a woman aged 18 to 75 in good health. CDR3 protein: CASSSSGPYAEAFF.